This entry lists 24 T cell receptor beta chains sequenced from one sample in a study of blood T cell repertoires in COVID-19. Here immunoSEQ multiplex PCR was the method, and the copy in TCRdb shows in-frame clones only, minus some. The table includes 150,000 or so clones, about four fifths detected once. The sample taken for sequencing was PBMCs or T cells enriched from blood (not recorded which). The receptor set was obtained from a man aged 50-59 years who had recovered from COVID-19.

The V and J genes are TRBV5-1 and TRBJ1-4, with TRBD1 matching 7 bases. Germline values: CDR1 SGHRS, CDR2 YFSETQ. Trimming cost V 0 bases and J 6 bases; bases outside gene matches: 5. This CDR3 spans 15 amino acids. This CDR3 reads CASSLGQGKDEKLFF. CDR3 sequence (DNA): TGCGCCAGCAGCTTGGGACAGGGAAAGGATGAAAAACTGTTTTTT.

The chain is built from TRBV6-4 and TRBJ2-1; tentatively, D is TRBD2 (6 bases). CDR1 is MRHNA, CDR2 SNTAGT, per germline. This CDR3 comprises 14 residues. The V end was cut by 5 bases, the J end by 3 bases, with 11 bases between. In nucleotides, the CDR3 is TGTGCCAGCAGTTTGGGCGGGGACTACAATGAGCAGTTCTTC. This gives the protein CASSLGGDYNEQFF.

The CDR3 DNA reads TGCGCCAGCAGCTTGCTAGCGGGGGGACGTCTCCAAGAGACCCAGTACTTC. It yields the protein CASSLLAGGRLQETQYF. The V and J genes are TRBV5-1 and TRBJ2-5; 11 bases agree with TRBD2. The CDR3 spans 17 residues. Germline loops: CDR1 SGHRS, CDR2 YFSETQ. The J segment lost 1 base and the V segment lost 1 base, leaving 6 bases of the junction unmatched.

This chain links TRBV20-1 with TRBJ1-1, with TRBD1 as a possible D gene (5 bases). This CDR3 comprises 13 residues. V was cut by 3 bases and J by 3 bases, with 11 bases left in between. CDR1 DFQATT and CDR2 SNEGSKA come from the germline V gene (reference sequence). As DNA, the CDR3 is TGCAGTGCTAGTCATGACAGCGACACTGAAGCTTTCTTT. Translating it yields CSASHDSDTEAFF.

The J gene is TRBJ1-1, the V gene TRBV3-1 (or the pseudogene TRBV3-2); D perhaps matches TRBD1 (6 bases). The CDR3 is 15 residues long. The germline CDR1 and CDR2 sequences are LGHDT and YNNKEL (reference sequence). Deletions cut 0 bases from V and 2 bases from J, with 10 bases between. This CDR3 is CASSQDIQGNTEAFF. As DNA, the CDR3 is TGTGCCAGCAGCCAAGATATACAGGGAAACACTGAAGCTTTCTTT.

This clone has only a few counts. The V call is TRBV27, the J call TRBJ2-7; TRBD2 might be the D (6 bases). The CDR3 runs to 15 residues. V was cut by 5 bases and J by 0 bases, with 14 bases left in between. Germline assignment: CDR1 MNHEY and CDR2 SMNVEV (reference sequence). CDR3 bases: TGTGCCAGCAGTCCGGGACTCGCCAGCTCCTACGAGCAGTACTTC. It codes for CASSPGLASSYEQYF.

V usage is TRBV19 and J usage is TRBJ1-1; 7 bases are shared with TRBD1. The germline CDR1 and CDR2 sequences are LNHDA and SQIVND (reference sequence). V shed 9 bases and J 4 bases; nucleotides not matched to a gene: 11. This CDR3 region has 14 residues. CDR3 loop: CASLPQGVITEAFF. Written as DNA, the CDR3 is TGTGCCAGCCTCCCTCAGGGGGTAATCACTGAAGCTTTCTTT.

The chain carries TRBV27 and TRBJ1-4, with TRBD1 identical over 9 bases. Per the germline V gene, CDR1 is MNHEY and CDR2 is SMNVEV (reference sequence). The CDR3 runs to 15 residues. V gave up 6 bases and J gave up 5 bases; unmatched junction bases: 7. The CDR3 region has the DNA TGTGCCAGCAGCTCAGGGGGGACAGGGAATGAAAAACTGTTTTTT. Its translation: CASSSGGTGNEKLFF.

The chain combines TRBV18 with TRBJ2-7, with 7 nucleotides matching TRBD2. Germline CDR1 reads KGHSH; CDR2 reads LQKENI. The CDR3 loop spans 15 amino acids. The trim removed 0 bases at V and 0 bases at J, leaving 2 bases unmatched. The CDR3 DNA reads TGTGCCAGCTCACCACCCAGCGGGGTCTCCTACGAGCAGTACTTC. Protein: CASSPPSGVSYEQYF.

This chain connects TRBV18 to TRBJ1-1; maybe TRBD1 (5 bases). The germline gives CDR1 KGHSH, CDR2 LQKENI. CDR3 size: 15 residues. Trimming took 0 bases from V and 1 from J, leaving 9 bases between them. CDR3 in amino acids: CASSPPTAKNTEAFF. The CDR3 DNA sequence: TGTGCCAGCTCACCACCGACAGCAAAGAACACTGAAGCTTTCTTT.

The chain links TRBV5-1 to TRBJ1-2, with a tentative D call TRBD1 (6 bases). Looked up from germline, CDR1 is SGHRS and CDR2 is YFSETQ. CDR3 size: 14 residues. Trimming left V 0 bases short and J 6 bases short, with 12 bases between. The CDR3: CASSLEVGADGYTF. CDR3 nucleotide sequence: TGCGCCAGCAGCTTGGAGGTGGGGGCAGATGGCTACACCTTC.

This clone was counted ten times or more. The chain is built from TRBV19 and TRBJ1-2, with 10 bases lining up with TRBD1. The CDR3 has 15 amino acids. The V segment lost 11 bases and the J segment 0 bases; nucleotides outside the gene matches: 9. The germline gives CDR1 LNHDA, CDR2 SQIVND (reference sequence). CDR3 loop: CAVPRDRGTNYGYTF. CDR3 nucleotides: TGTGCCGTACCCCGGGACAGGGGAACTAACTATGGCTACACCTTC.

With regard to this clone: A junction boundary mismatches the germline segment, possibly from a read error. The rearrangement uses TRBV12-3 or TRBV12-4 and TRBJ1-5; D is perhaps TRBD1 (6 bases). This CDR3 is 13 amino acids long. The CDR3: CASGFGGGQPQHF. CDR3 in DNA: TGTGCCAGCGGTTTTGGGGGCGGTCAGCCCCAGCATTTT.

The chain carries TRBV18 and TRBJ2-7, with a weak D call TRBD1 (5 bases). Germline values: CDR1 KGHSH, CDR2 LQKENI. The V gene lost 3 bases and the J gene lost 3 bases, with 15 bases spanning the gap. CDR3 length: 15 amino acids. DNA for the CDR3: TGTGCCAGCTCACCGAGTTTTTTAGGGGTCTACGAGCAGTACTTC. It is translated as CASSPSFLGVYEQYF.

The chain couples TRBV5-1 to TRBJ2-5; TRBD2 aligns across 11 bases. The CDR3 extends over 15 amino acids. The germline CDR1 and CDR2 sequences are SGHRS and YFSETQ. The trim removed 2 bases at V and 2 bases at J, leaving 2 bases unmatched. In DNA, the CDR3 is TGCGCCAGCAGCTTAGTAGCGGGGGGGCAAGAGACCCAGTACTTC. It encodes CASSLVAGGQETQYF.

The V call is TRBV29-1, the J call TRBJ1-2; D uncertain. This CDR3 is built from 13 residues. V was trimmed by 5 bases and J by 7 bases, leaving 17 bases between them. The germline V gene has CDR1 SQVTM and CDR2 ANQGSEA. In DNA, the CDR3 is TGCAGCGTTATTCGTCCGGGAGAGGGTGGCTACACCTTC. Translation gives CSVIRPGEGGYTF.

This chain uses TRBV4-1 with TRBJ2-1; 7 nucleotides align to TRBD1. Germline trimming cut 0 bases from V and 3 bases from J; bases unmatched to any gene: 2. Germline CDR1 MGHRA, CDR2 YSYEKL. The CDR3 runs 15 residues. The CDR3 nucleotides read TGCGCCAGCAGCCAAGACAGGGGGAGCTACAATGAGCAGTTCTTC. Protein product: CASSQDRGSYNEQFF.

The rearrangement joins TRBV7-2 to TRBJ1-1; no firm D call. Germline values: CDR1 SGHTA, CDR2 FQGNSA. The germline V and J ends were trimmed by 3 bases and 0 bases, with 5 bases remaining between them. This CDR3 is 13 amino acids long. The CDR3 DNA reads as TGTGCCAGCAGCTTTTACATGAACACTGAAGCTTTCTTT. Encoded protein: CASSFYMNTEAFF.

The chain couples TRBV7-2 to TRBJ2-5; the match to TRBD2 covers 11 bases. CDR3 size: 17 residues. The J segment lost 0 bases and the V segment lost 1 base, leaving 4 bases of the junction unmatched. The germline V gene has CDR1 SGHTA and CDR2 FQGNSA. The CDR3 region has the DNA TGTGCCAGCAGCTTAGGGCTAGCGGGGGGTCACCAAGAGACCCAGTACTTC. It translates to CASSLGLAGGHQETQYF. Complete variable domain (other parts from reference TRBV7-2 and TRBJ2-5): GAGVSQSPSNKVTEKGKDVELRCDPISGHTALYWYRQSLGQGLEFLIYFQGNSAPDKSGLPSDRFSAERTGGSVSTLTIQRTQQEDSAVYLCASSLGLAGGHQETQYFGPGTRLLVL.

V usage is TRBV5-1 and J usage is TRBJ2-7, with D perhaps TRBD2 (6 bases). The CDR3 length is 16 residues. Germline CDR1 reads SGHRS; CDR2 reads YFSETQ. V lost 4 bases and J 2 bases, leaving 19 bases between the germline ends. CDR3 sequence reads: CASSPAGSGDTYEQYF. The CDR3 DNA sequence: TGCGCCAGCAGCCCCGCGGGGTCCGGGGATACCTACGAGCAGTACTTC.

This clone was picked up a small number of times. The chain recombines TRBV12-3 or TRBV12-4 with TRBJ2-2, with D possibly matching TRBD2 (5 bases). The CDR3 has 13 residues. The V and J ends lost 7 bases and 7 bases respectively, with 13 bases between them. This CDR3 reads CASKSRAGGELFF. CDR3 bases: TGTGCCAGCAAATCGAGGGCTGGCGGGGAGCTGTTTTTT.

The chain couples TRBV29-1 to TRBJ1-1; D gene ambiguous. The CDR3 is 13 amino acids. Germline V gene lookup returns CDR1 SQVTM and CDR2 ANQGSEA. With 2 bases removed from V and 5 bases from J, the gap between germline ends came to 12 bases. CDR3 loop: CSVEKTKRTEAFF. The CDR3 nucleotides are TGCAGCGTTGAAAAAACTAAGCGGACTGAAGCTTTCTTT.

This clone has only one observation. V is TRBV28 and J is TRBJ2-5, with 11 bases lining up with TRBD2. V trimming: 4 bases; J trimming: 4 bases; junction bases outside the gene matches: 11. The germline V gene encodes CDR1 MDHEN and CDR2 SYDVKM. The CDR3 length is 17 residues. CDR3 residues: CASSSSPTSGGGETQYF. The CDR3 DNA follows: TGTGCCAGCAGTTCATCCCCTACTAGCGGGGGCGGAGAGACCCAGTACTTC.

The V call is TRBV12-3 or TRBV12-4, the J call TRBJ1-1; a possible D gene is TRBD1 (6 bases). V was clipped by 5 bases and J by 1 base, with 8 bases between them. CDR3 length: 13 amino acids. The CDR3 DNA is TGTGCCAGCAGTCGGACAGCGAACACTGAAGCTTTCTTT. The encoded protein is CASSRTANTEAFF.